This TCR beta chain was sequenced during a study of response to subunit inactivated influenza vaccine. The CDR3 sequence is 14 residues long. V was pared by 0 bases and J by 5 bases, with 10 bases between. TCRdb ran MiXCR on the RT-PCR reads and lists one entry per CDR3 protein. The data contain about 520,000 distinct CDR3 sequences, roughly 7.6% of them singletons. Here the sequenced sample was PBMCs from blood, taken less than 30 months after vaccination. This sequence joins TRBV12-3 or TRBV12-4 and TRBJ2-5; unclear D gene. This receptor was obtained from a man in his fifties or sixties who received an inactivated influenza vaccine. The CDR3 coding sequence is TGTGCCAGCAGTTTAGCCGGCCAGTCGGAGACCCAGTACTTC. Translation: CASSLAGQSETQYF.